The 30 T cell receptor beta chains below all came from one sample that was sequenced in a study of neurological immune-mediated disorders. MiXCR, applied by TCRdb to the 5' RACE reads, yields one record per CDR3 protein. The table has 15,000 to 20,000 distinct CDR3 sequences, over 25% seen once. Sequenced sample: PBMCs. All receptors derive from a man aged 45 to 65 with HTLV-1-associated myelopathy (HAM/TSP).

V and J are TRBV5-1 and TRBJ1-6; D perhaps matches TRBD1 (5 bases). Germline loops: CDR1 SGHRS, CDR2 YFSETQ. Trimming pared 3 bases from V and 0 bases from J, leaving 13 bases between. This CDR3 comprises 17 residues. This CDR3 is CASSWDPGSSYNSPLHF. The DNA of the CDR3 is TGCGCCAGCAGCTGGGACCCGGGGAGCTCCTATAATTCACCCCTCCACTTT.

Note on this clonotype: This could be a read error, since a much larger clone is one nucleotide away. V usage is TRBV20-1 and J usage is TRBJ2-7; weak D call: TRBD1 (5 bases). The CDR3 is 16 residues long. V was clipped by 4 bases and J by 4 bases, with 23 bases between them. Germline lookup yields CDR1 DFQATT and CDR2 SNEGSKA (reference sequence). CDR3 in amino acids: CSAKPQWGLPRYEQYF. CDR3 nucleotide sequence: TGCAGTGCTAAGCCTCAGTGGGGCCTTCCGAGGTACGAGCAGTACTTC.

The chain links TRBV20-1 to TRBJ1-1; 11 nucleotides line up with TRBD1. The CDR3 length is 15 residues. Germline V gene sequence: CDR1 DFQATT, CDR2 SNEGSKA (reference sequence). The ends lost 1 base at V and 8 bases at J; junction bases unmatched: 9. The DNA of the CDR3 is TGCAGTGCTAGAGTGGACAGGGGGCGCGAAGGCGAAGCTTTCTTT. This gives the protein CSARVDRGREGEAFF.

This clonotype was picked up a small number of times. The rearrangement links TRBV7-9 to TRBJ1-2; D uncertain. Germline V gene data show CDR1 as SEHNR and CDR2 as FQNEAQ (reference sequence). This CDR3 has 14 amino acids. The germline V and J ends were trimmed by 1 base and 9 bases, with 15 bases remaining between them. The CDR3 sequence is CASSLVVSLTSYTF. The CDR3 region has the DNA TGTGCCAGCAGCTTAGTCGTCTCCTTAACAAGCTACACCTTC.

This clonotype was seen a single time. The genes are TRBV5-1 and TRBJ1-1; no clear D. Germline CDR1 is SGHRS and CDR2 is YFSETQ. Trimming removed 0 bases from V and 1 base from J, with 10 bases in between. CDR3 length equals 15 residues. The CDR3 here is CASSLERIPNTEAFF. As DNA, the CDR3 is TGCGCCAGCAGCTTGGAAAGGATACCGAACACTGAAGCTTTCTTT. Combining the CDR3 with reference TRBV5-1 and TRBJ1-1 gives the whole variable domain KAGVTQTPRYLIKTRGQQVTLSCSPISGHRSVSWYQQTPGQGLQFLFEYFSETQRNKGNFPGRFSGRQFSNSRSEMNVSTLELGDSALYLCASSLERIPNTEAFFGQGTRLTVV.

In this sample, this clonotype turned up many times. CDR3 bases: TGTGCCAGCAGCGGACCTAATGATGGCTACACCTTC. It codes for CASSGPNDGYTF. The J gene is TRBJ1-2, the V gene TRBV6-5, with no clear D. CDR3 size: 12 residues. Germline lookup yields CDR1 MNHEY and CDR2 SVGAGI. Trimming shortened V by 6 bases and J by 6 bases, and 11 bases separated the two germline ends.

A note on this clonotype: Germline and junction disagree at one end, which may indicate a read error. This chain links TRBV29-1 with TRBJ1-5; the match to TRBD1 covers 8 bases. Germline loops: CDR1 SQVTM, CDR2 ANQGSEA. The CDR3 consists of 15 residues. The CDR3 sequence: CSVGQGLEGNQPQNF. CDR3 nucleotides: TGCAGCGTTGGACAGGGGCTTGAGGGCAATCAGCCCCAGAATTTT.

The CDR3 spells CSARAVGGTDTQYF. CDR3 DNA: TGCAGTGCTAGAGCAGTGGGGGGCACAGATACGCAGTATTTT. The genes are TRBV20-1 and TRBJ2-3, with D possibly called TRBD1 or TRBD2 (5 bases each). CDR1 is DFQATT, CDR2 SNEGSKA, per germline (reference sequence). The CDR3 is 14 amino acids. V was clipped by 1 base and J by 1 base, with 9 bases between them.

The CDR3 DNA reads as TGTGCCAGCAGCTTACAAGCGGGGGGAGGGGATACGCAGTATTTT. Translating it yields CASSLQAGGGDTQYF. The chain is built from TRBV7-3 and TRBJ2-3, with 9 positions matching TRBD2. CDR3 length: 15 residues. Germline V lookup: CDR1 SGHTA, CDR2 FQGTGA. The trim removed 2 bases at V and 6 bases at J, leaving 6 bases unmatched.

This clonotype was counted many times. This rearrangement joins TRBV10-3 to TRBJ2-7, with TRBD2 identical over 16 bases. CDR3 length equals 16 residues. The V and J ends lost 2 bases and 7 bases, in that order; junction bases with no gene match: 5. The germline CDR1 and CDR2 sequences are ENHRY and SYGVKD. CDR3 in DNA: TGTGCCATCAGTGAGACGGAGGGACTAGCGGGAGGGGAGCAGTACTTC. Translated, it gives CAISETEGLAGGEQYF.

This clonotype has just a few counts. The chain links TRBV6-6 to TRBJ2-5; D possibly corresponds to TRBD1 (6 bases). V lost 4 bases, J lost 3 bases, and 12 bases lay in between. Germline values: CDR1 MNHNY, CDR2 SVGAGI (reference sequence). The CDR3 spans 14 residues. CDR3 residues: CASSFRDTKETQYF. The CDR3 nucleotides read TGTGCCAGCAGTTTCCGGGACACAAAAGAGACCCAGTACTTC.

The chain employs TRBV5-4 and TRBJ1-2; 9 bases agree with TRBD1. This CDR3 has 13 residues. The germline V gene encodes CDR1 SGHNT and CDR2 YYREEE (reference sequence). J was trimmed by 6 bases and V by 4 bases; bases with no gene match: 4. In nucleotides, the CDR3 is TGTGCCAGCAGCCCTGACAGGGGGAATGGCTACACCTTC. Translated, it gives CASSPDRGNGYTF.

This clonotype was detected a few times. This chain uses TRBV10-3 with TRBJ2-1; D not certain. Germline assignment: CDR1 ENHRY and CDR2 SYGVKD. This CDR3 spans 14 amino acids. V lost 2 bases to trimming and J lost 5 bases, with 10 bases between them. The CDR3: CAISEPGRNNEQFF. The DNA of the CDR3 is TGTGCCATCAGTGAGCCCGGACGAAACAATGAGCAGTTCTTC.

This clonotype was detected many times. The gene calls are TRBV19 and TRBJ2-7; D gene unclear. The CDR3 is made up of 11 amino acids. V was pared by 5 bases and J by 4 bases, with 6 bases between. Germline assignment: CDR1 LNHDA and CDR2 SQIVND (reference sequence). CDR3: CASSYRYEQYF. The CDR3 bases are TGTGCCAGTAGTTACCGGTACGAGCAGTACTTC.

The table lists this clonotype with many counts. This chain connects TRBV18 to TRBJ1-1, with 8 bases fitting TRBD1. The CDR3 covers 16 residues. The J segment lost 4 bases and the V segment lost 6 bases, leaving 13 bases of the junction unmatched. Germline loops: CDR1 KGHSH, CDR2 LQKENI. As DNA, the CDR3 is TGTGCCAGCTCCGGGACAGGCGACCCCGGGGGCACTGAAGCTTTCTTT. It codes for CASSGTGDPGGTEAFF.

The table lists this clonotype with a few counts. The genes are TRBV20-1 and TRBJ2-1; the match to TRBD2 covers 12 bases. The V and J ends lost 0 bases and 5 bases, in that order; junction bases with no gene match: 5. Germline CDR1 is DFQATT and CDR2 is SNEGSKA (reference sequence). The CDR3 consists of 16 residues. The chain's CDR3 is CSARDPTSGGNNEQFF. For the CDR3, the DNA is TGCAGTGCTAGAGATCCGACTAGCGGGGGAAACAATGAGCAGTTCTTC.

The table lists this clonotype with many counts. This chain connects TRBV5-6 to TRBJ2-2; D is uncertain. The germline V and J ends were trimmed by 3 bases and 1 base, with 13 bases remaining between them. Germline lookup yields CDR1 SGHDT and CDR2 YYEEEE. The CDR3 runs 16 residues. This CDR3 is CASSSTMERNTGELFF. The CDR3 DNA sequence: TGTGCCAGCAGCTCGACGATGGAGAGGAACACCGGGGAGCTGTTTTTT.

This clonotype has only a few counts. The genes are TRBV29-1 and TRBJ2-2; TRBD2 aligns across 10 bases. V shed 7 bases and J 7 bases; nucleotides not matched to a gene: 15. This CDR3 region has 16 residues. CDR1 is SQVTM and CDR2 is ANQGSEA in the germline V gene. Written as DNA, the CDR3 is TGCAGCGGCGCCCGACTAAGCGGGGGGGCGATCGGGGAGCTGTTTTTT. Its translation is CSGARLSGGAIGELFF.

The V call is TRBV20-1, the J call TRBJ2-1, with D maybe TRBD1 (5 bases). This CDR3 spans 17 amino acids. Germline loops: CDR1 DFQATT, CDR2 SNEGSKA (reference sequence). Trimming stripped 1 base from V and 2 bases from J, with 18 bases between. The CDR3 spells CSARADISRSPYNEQFF. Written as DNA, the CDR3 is TGCAGTGCTAGAGCGGACATTTCACGGAGCCCCTACAATGAGCAGTTCTTC.

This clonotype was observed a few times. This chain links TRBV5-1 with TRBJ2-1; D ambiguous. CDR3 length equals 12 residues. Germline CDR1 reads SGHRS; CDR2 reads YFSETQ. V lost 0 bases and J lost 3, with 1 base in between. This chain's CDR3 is CASSLDYNEQFF. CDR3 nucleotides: TGCGCCAGCAGCTTGGACTACAATGAGCAGTTCTTC.

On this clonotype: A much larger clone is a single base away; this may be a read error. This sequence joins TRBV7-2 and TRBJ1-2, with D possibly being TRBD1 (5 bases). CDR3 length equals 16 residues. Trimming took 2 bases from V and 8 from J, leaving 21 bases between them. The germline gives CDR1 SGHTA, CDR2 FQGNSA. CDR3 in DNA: TGTGCCAGCAGCTTACAAAGTGACAGCATCGTCGGGGGCTACACCTTC. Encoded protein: CASSLQSDSIVGGYTF.

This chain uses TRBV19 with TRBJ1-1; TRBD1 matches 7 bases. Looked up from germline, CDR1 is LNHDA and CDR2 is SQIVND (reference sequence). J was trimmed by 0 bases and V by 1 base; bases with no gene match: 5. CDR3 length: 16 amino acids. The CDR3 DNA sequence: TGTGCCAGTAGTATAGCGGGGGGACAGTTGAACACTGAAGCTTTCTTT. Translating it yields CASSIAGGQLNTEAFF. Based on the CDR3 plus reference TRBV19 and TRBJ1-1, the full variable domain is DGGITQSPKYLFRKEGQNVTLSCEQNLNHDAMYWYRQDPGQGLRLIYYSQIVNDFQKGDIAEGYSVSREKKESFPLTVTSAQKNPTAFYLCASSIAGGQLNTEAFFGQGTRLTVV.

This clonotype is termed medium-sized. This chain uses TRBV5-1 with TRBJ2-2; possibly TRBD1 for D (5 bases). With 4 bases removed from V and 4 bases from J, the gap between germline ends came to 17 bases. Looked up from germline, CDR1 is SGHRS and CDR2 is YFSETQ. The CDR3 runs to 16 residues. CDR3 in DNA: TGCGCCAGCAGCCCCCAGGCAGGGAAAGGCACCGGGGAGCTGTTTTTT. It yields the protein CASSPQAGKGTGELFF.

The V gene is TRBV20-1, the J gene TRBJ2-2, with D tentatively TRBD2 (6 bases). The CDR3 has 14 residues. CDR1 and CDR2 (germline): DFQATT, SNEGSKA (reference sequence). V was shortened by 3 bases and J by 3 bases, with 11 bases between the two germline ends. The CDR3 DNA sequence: TGCAGTGCTAGGACTAGTTATGACACCGGGGAGCTGTTTTTT. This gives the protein CSARTSYDTGELFF.

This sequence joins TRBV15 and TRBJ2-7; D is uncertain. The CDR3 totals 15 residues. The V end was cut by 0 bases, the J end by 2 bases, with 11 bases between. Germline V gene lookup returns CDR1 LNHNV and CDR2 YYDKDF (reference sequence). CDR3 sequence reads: CATSRENRFAYEQYF. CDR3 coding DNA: TGTGCCACCAGCAGAGAGAATCGATTCGCCTACGAGCAGTACTTC.

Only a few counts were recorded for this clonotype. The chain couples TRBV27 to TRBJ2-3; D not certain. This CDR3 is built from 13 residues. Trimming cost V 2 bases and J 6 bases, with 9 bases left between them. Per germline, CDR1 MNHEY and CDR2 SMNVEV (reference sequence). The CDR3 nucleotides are TGTGCCAGCAGTTTAGAAAGGCGGGATACGCAGTATTTT. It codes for CASSLERRDTQYF.

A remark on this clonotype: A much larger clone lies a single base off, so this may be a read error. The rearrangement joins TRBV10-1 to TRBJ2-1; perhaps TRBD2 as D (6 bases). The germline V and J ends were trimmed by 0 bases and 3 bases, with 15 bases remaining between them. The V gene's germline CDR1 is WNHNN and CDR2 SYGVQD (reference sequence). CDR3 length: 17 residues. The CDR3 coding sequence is TGCGCCAGCAGTGAGTCGGGGGGACGGAGGTACTACAATGAGCAGTTCTTC. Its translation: CASSESGGRRYYNEQFF.

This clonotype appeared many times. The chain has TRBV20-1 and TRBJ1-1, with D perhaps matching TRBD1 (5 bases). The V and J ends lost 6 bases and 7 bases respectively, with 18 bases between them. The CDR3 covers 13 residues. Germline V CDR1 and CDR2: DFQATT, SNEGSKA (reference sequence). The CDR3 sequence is CSAPQAGQIEAFF. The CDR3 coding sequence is TGCAGTGCCCCCCAAGCGGGGCAGATTGAAGCTTTCTTT.

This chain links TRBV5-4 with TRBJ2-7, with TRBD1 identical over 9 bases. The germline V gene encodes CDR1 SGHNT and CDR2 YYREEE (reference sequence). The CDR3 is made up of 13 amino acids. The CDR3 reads CAAGRDRANEQYF. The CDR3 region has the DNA TGTGCGGCTGGCCGGGACAGGGCCAACGAGCAGTACTTC.

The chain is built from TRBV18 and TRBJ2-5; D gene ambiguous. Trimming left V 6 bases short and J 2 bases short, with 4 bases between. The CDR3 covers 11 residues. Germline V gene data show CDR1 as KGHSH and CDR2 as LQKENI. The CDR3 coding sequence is TGTGCCAGCTCCCTTCAAGAGACCCAGTACTTC. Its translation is CASSLQETQYF.